This is a list of T cell receptor beta chains from one sample in a study of control samples from healthy donors and cancer patients. Generated by immunoSEQ multiplex PCR, the TCRdb table keeps only in-frame clones and is missing some. The sample yields hundreds of thousands of clones, around 90% seen once. The sequenced material came from PBMCs. These receptors were collected from a man in his forties with head and neck cancer. CDR3s include the opening cysteine and the closing phenylalanine or tryptophan. The D gene is left open where the match is weak. Rows may omit the clone size; those that give it use once, few, many or a size class.

-,TRBJ1-4,-,TRBV15,CATSRGGATNEKLFF,TGTGCCACCAGCAGAGGGGGGGCCACTAATGAAAAACTGTTTTTT
TRBD1,TRBJ1-4,-,TRBV19,CASSMTRDRVTNEKLFF,TGTGCCAGTAGTATGACCCGAGACAGGGTCACTAATGAAAAACTGTTTTTT
-,TRBJ2-7,-,TRBV7-2,CASSLVGRGRAYEQYF,TGTGCCAGCAGCTTAGTCGGCAGGGGAAGAGCCTACGAGCAGTACTTC
TRBD1,TRBJ1-2,-,TRBV11-2,CASSRDRVAGYTF,TGTGCCAGCTCGCGGGACAGGGTTGCTGGCTACACCTTC
TRBD2,TRBJ2-5,-,TRBV4-1,CATGLAFQETQYF,TGCGCCACGGGACTAGCTTTCCAAGAGACCCAGTACTTC
TRBD1,TRBJ2-7,-,TRBV30,CAWSLDRNEQYF,TGTGCCTGGAGCCTGGACAGGAACGAGCAGTACTTC
TRBD2,TRBJ2-1,-,TRBV5-1,CASSSGWGGRSSYNEQFF,TGCGCCAGCAGCTCGGGCTGGGGCGGGAGGAGCTCCTACAATGAGCAGTTCTTC
-,TRBJ2-2,-,TRBV9,CASSAPRTGLNTGELFF,TGTGCCAGCAGCGCACCAAGGACTGGATTGAACACCGGGGAGCTGTTTTTT
-,TRBJ2-7,-,TRBV7-2,CASSLGHLGQYEQYF,TGTGCCAGCAGCTTAGGGCATTTGGGACAATACGAGCAGTACTTC
-,TRBJ1-2,-,TRBV6-4,CASNMPVPSGYTF,TGTGCCAGCAATATGCCGGTCCCCTCTGGCTACACCTTC
-,TRBJ2-3,-,TRBV27,CASSAADTQYF,TGTGCCAGCAGTGCGGCGGATACGCAGTATTTT
-,TRBJ1-2,few,TRBV19,CASSRRGADGYTF,TGTGCCAGTAGTCGGAGGGGCGCGGATGGCTACACCTTC
-,TRBJ1-2,-,TRBV6-5,CASRGDGYTF,TGTGCCAGCAGAGGGGATGGCTACACCTTC
-,TRBJ1-3,once,TRBV10-3,CAISDGQQSSGNTIYF,TGTGCCATCAGTGACGGGCAGCAAAGCTCTGGAAACACCATATATTTT
-,TRBJ2-5,-,TRBV3-1/TRBV3-2,CASSQEGEGPQETQYF,TGTGCCAGCAGCCAAGAAGGAGAGGGCCCCCAAGAGACCCAGTACTTC
-,TRBJ1-5,-,TRBV28,CASTAPGRTHSNQPQHF,TGTGCCAGCACCGCCCCGGGACGGACTCATAGCAATCAGCCCCAGCATTTT
TRBD2,TRBJ2-1,-,TRBV5-1,CASSFGGRAYNEQFF,TGCGCCAGCAGCTTCGGCGGGAGGGCCTACAATGAGCAGTTCTTC
-,TRBJ2-7,-,TRBV7-9,CASSFLARSYEQYF,TGTGCCAGCAGCTTTCTAGCGAGATCCTACGAGCAGTACTTC
-,TRBJ1-1,-,TRBV7-2,CASSLASGLNTEAFF,TGTGCCAGCAGCTTAGCTTCAGGATTGAACACTGAAGCTTTCTTT
TRBD2,TRBJ2-3,-,TRBV12-5,CASGLGASGRSTDTQYF,TGTGCTAGTGGTTTGGGGGCTAGCGGGAGGAGCACAGATACGCAGTATTTT
-,TRBJ2-3,-,TRBV28,CASSLPGLRVTDTQYF,TGTGCCAGCAGTCTACCGGGACTCCGGGTTACAGATACGCAGTATTTT
-,TRBJ1-5,-,TRBV5-1,CASSLGLDQPQHF,TGCGCCAGCAGCTTGGGGTTAGATCAGCCCCAGCATTTT
TRBD1,TRBJ1-1,-,TRBV30,CAWIPRRGRETEAFF,TGTGCCTGGATCCCCCGCAGGGGGCGAGAGACTGAAGCTTTCTTT
-,TRBJ2-7,-,TRBV29-1,CSVAPASAYEQYF,TGCAGCGTTGCGCCAGCCTCCGCCTACGAGCAGTACTTC
TRBD1,TRBJ1-1,-,TRBV5-6,CASSPDIFQGANTEAFF,TGTGCCAGCAGCCCGGACATCTTCCAGGGGGCGAACACTGAAGCTTTCTTT
-,TRBJ1-1,-,TRBV14,CASSQDPDFTEAFF,TGTGCCAGCAGCCAAGATCCGGATTTCACTGAAGCTTTCTTT
-,TRBJ2-7,-,TRBV29-1,CSVDAMDGGYEQYF,TGCAGCGTTGACGCCATGGACGGCGGATACGAGCAGTACTTC
-,TRBJ2-7,-,TRBV7-2,CASSLFLVGSYEQYF,TGTGCCAGCAGCTTATTCCTGGTGGGCTCCTACGAGCAGTACTTC
-,TRBJ2-6,-,TRBV24-1,CATSEGTGSGANVLTF,TGTGCCACCAGTGAGGGTACAGGCTCTGGGGCCAACGTCCTGACTTTC
TRBD1,TRBJ2-1,few,TRBV18,CASSLGQGAFGEQFF,TGTGCCAGCTCACTCGGACAGGGGGCGTTTGGTGAGCAGTTCTTC
TRBD1,TRBJ1-1,-,TRBV7-3,CASSSNRGLNTEAFF,TGTGCCAGCAGCTCAAACAGGGGATTGAACACTGAAGCTTTCTTT
-,TRBJ2-7,-,TRBV28,CASSSPGELGGEQYF,TGTGCCAGCAGTTCGCCGGGAGAGCTCGGCGGCGAGCAGTACTTC
-,TRBJ2-2,-,TRBV4-3,CASRGQLNTGELFF,TGCGCCAGCAGAGGTCAGCTGAACACCGGGGAGCTGTTTTTT
TRBD1,TRBJ2-2,-,TRBV27,CASSLWGQVVNTGELFF,TGTGCCAGCAGTTTATGGGGACAGGTGGTGAACACCGGGGAGCTGTTTTTT
-,TRBJ2-5,-,TRBV3-1/TRBV3-2,CASSRRGEQETQYF,TGTGCCAGCAGCCGGAGGGGAGAACAAGAGACCCAGTACTTC
-,TRBJ2-7,-,TRBV11-2,CASSGSDSFYEQYF,TGTGCCAGCAGCGGATCGGACAGTTTCTACGAGCAGTACTTC
TRBD2,TRBJ2-3,-,TRBV18,CASSQGPGGRTDTQYF,TGTGCCAGCTCACAGGGTCCGGGAGGGCGCACAGATACGCAGTATTTT
-,TRBJ1-1,-,TRBV5-6,CASMTGPGTEAFF,TGTGCCAGCATGACAGGACCGGGCACTGAAGCTTTCTTT
TRBD2,TRBJ2-2,-,TRBV9,CASSLLGTSGGPGELFF,TGTGCCAGCAGCCTTCTTGGGACTAGCGGGGGTCCCGGGGAGCTGTTTTTT
TRBD1,TRBJ2-2,-,TRBV24-1,CATSMPAGGFGGELFF,TGTGCCACCAGTATGCCGGCAGGGGGCTTCGGCGGGGAGCTGTTTTTT
-,TRBJ2-2,-,TRBV5-1,CASSSDTGLGELFF,TGCGCCAGCAGCTCGGACACAGGGCTTGGGGAGCTGTTTTTT
-,TRBJ2-7,-,TRBV28,CASSSQDSLYEQYF,TGTGCCAGCAGCAGCCAGGACAGTCTATACGAGCAGTACTTC